The source of this TCR beta chain is a study of OX40 agonist ivuxolimab in advanced cancers. Study context: It was permissible to have had prior anti-PD-1, anti-PD-L1 or anti-CTLA-4 therapy, and about 40% had some.

The CDR3 contains 15 residues. Germline CDR1 is SGHTA and CDR2 is FQGNSA. The V segment lost 1 base and the J segment 2 bases; nucleotides outside the gene matches: 3. Peripheral blood came from all dose cohorts at three timepoints. Of note for this clone: Its matching antigen is unknown.

Broader study findings: CD4+ and CD8+ blood T cells expanded clonally by week 6 at 0.1 to 3.0 mg/kg. Among the lowest levels of clonal expansion were found in partial responders at 0.1-3.0 mg/kg.

Sequencing was performed with immunoSEQ multiplex PCR; in TCRdb, only in-frame clones are kept and a portion is missing. Counted here are approximately 69,000 clones, nearly 90% occurring once; the ten biggest clones make up 10%. This specimen was CD4+ or CD8+ T cells sorted from blood, taken in a trial of the OX40 agonist ivuxolimab. The TCR sequence derives from an adult with an advanced solid tumor such as melanoma, head and neck, liver or kidney cancer. The V and J genes are TRBV7-2 and TRBJ2-7; 9 bases map to TRBD1. For the CDR3, the DNA is TGTGCCAGCAGCTTAGGGGGGACAGGGCCCTACGAGCAGTACTTC. Amino acid sequence: CASSLGGTGPYEQYF.